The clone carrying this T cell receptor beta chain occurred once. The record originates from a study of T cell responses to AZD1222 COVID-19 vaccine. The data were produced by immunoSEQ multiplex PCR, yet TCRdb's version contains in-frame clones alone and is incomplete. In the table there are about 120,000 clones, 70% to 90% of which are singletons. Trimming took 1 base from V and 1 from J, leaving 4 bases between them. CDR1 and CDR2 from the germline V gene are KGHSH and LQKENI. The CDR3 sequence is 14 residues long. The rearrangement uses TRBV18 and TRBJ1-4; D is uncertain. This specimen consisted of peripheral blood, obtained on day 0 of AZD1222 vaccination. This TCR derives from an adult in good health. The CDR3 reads CASSPQGTNEKLFF. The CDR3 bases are TGTGCCAGCTCACCACAGGGAACTAATGAAAAACTGTTTTTT.